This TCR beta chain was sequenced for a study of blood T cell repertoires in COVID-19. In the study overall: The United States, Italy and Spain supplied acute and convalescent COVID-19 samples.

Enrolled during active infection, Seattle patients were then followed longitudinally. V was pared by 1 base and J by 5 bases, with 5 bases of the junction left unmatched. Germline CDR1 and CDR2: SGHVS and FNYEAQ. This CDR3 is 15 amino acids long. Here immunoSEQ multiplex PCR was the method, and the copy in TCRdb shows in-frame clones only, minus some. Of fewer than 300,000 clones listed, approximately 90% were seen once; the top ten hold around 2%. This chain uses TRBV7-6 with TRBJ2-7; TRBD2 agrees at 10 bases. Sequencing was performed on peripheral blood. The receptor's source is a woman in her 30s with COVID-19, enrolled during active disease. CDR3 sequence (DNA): TGTGCCAGCAGCTTAGGGACTAGCGGTGGCCACGAGCAGTACTTC. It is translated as CASSLGTSGGHEQYF.